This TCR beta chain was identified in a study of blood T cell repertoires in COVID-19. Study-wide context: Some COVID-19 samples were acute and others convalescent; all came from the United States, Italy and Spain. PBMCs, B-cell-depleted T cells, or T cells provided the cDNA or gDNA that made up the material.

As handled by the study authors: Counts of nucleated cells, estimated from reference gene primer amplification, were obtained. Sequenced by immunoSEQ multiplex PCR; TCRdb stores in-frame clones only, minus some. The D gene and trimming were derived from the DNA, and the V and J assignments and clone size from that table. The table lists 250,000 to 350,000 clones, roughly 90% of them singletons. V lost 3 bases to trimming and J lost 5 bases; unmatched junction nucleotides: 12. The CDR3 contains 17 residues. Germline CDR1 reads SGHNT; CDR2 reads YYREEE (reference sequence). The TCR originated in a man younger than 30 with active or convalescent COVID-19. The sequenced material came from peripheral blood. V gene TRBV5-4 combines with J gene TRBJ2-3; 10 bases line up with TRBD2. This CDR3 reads CASSSSKRGGLIDTQYF. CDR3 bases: TGTGCCAGCAGCTCCAGTAAGCGGGGGGGATTAATAGATACGCAGTATTTT. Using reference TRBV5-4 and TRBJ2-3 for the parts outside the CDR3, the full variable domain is ETGVTQSPTHLIKTRGQQVTLRCSSQSGHNTVSWYQQALGQGPQFIFQYYREEENGRGNFPPRFSGLQFPNYSSELNVNALELDDSALYLCASSSSKRGGLIDTQYFGPGTRLTVL.